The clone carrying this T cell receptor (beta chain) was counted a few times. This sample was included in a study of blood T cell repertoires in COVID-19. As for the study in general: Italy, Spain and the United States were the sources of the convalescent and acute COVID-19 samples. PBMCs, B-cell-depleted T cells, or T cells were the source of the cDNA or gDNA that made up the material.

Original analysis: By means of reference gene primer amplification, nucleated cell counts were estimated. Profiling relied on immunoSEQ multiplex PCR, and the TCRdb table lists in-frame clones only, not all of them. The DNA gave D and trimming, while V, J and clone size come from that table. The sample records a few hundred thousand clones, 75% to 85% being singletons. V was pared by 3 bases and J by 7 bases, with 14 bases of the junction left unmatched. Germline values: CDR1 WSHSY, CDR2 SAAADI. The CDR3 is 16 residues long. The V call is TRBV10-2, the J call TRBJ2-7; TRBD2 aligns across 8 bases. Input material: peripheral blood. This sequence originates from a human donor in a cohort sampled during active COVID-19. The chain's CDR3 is CASSDPGGASLLEQYF. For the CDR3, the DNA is TGCGCCAGCAGTGACCCGGGGGGGGCTAGCCTTCTGGAGCAGTACTTC.